The clone carrying this T cell receptor beta chain was detected ten times or more. The data derive from a study of blood T cells in healthy people across ages. Through a sample-barcoded 5' primer and a J-beta primer mix, a second PCR was run for about 6 to 11 cycles. TCRdb itself ran the 5' RACE reads through MiXCR, one entry per CDR3 protein. Of 600,000 or so distinct CDR3 sequences in the sample, approximately 21% were seen once. The clonotype was recovered from a man between 65 and 80 years old in good health. Input material: blood.

In DNA form, the CDR3 reads TGTGCCACTAGAGGACTAGCGGGAGACCAAGAGACCCAGTACTTC. This sequence encodes CATRGLAGDQETQYF. V gene TRBV24-1 combines with J gene TRBJ2-5; 13 nucleotides line up with TRBD2. After removal of 10 bases from V and 0 bases from J, the junction contained 4 bases not matched to a gene. The CDR3 has 15 amino acids. The germline V gene encodes CDR1 KGHDR and CDR2 SFDVKD.